One and the same sample provided the 13 T cell receptor beta chains below, sequenced in a study of T cells after yellow fever vaccination. One entry per CDR3 protein results from TCRdb running MiXCR on the 5' RACE reads. The profile shows roughly 160,000 distinct CDR3 sequences, about a tenth of them singletons. This material consisted of CD8+ T cells sorted from PBMCs, taken 45 days after the yellow fever booster vaccination. The origin of the receptors is a man between 18 and 35 years old who received the YFV17D yellow fever vaccine.

V and J are TRBV4-1 and TRBJ1-2; 9 bases line up with TRBD1. The CDR3 has 14 amino acids. V gave up 5 bases and J gave up 8 bases; unmatched junction bases: 9. Germline loops: CDR1 MGHRA, CDR2 YSYEKL. The DNA of the CDR3 is TGCGCCAGCAGCTCCTCACAGGGGGCGAGGGGCTACACCTTC. Its translation is CASSSSQGARGYTF.

This chain joins TRBV11-2 and TRBJ2-7; 10 nucleotides line up with TRBD1. The V segment lost 6 bases and the J segment 2 bases; nucleotides outside the gene matches: 13. CDR3 size: 17 residues. In germline, CDR1 is SGHAT, CDR2 FQNNGV. The DNA of the CDR3 is TGTGCCAGCAGTCTATACGTCGGACAGGGGGTTCCCTACGAGCAGTACGTC. This sequence encodes CASSLYVGQGVPYEQYV.

This clonotype has a handful of counts. The chain employs TRBV6-4 and TRBJ2-1, with a weak D call TRBD1 (6 bases). V lost 7 bases to trimming and J lost 5 bases, with 12 bases between them. CDR1 is MRHNA, CDR2 SNTAGT, per germline. The CDR3 extends over 13 amino acids. The CDR3 spells CASKQGPNNEQFF. Written as DNA, the CDR3 is TGTGCCAGCAAACAGGGCCCTAACAATGAGCAGTTCTTC.

This clonotype came up a few times. This chain links TRBV7-9 with TRBJ1-5; D may be TRBD1 (5 bases). V lost 8 bases, J lost 3 bases, and 8 bases lay in between. Per the germline V gene, CDR1 is SEHNR and CDR2 is FQNEAQ (reference sequence). This CDR3 has 12 residues. CDR3 sequence reads: CASGGDNQPQHF. CDR3 in DNA: TGTGCCAGCGGGGGGGACAATCAGCCCCAGCATTTT.

This clonotype occurred many times. The V and J genes are TRBV12-3 or TRBV12-4 and TRBJ2-7; TRBD1 is a possible D gene (6 bases). This CDR3 contains 14 residues. Trimming pared 4 bases from V and 4 bases from J, leaving 14 bases between. The CDR3 reads CASSSQGAAYEQYF. In nucleotides, the CDR3 is TGTGCCAGCAGTTCACAGGGTGCGGCTTACGAGCAGTACTTC.

This clonotype was counted between two and nine times. The V call is TRBV7-7, the J call TRBJ2-2; TRBD1 matches at 7 bases. V dropped 2 bases and J dropped 6; count of bases not matched to a gene: 9. Per germline, CDR1 SSHAT and CDR2 FNYEAQ (reference sequence). The CDR3 spans 16 residues. DNA for the CDR3: TGTGCCAGCAGCTTATACACAGGGGATAATTCCGGGGAGCTGTTTTTT. This gives the protein CASSLYTGDNSGELFF.

This clonotype was counted between two and nine times. The chain has TRBV12-3 or TRBV12-4 and TRBJ2-7, with unresolved D. V was clipped by 1 base and J by 10 bases, with 11 bases between them. The CDR3 runs 12 residues. CDR3 DNA sequence: TGTGCCAGCAGTTTAGGGCCAACCTGCCAGTACTTC. This codes for CASSLGPTCQYF.

The chain is built from TRBV4-1 and TRBJ2-3; D gene ambiguous. The ends were cut back, 3 bases at V and 6 bases at J, with 7 bases in the middle. Germline-derived CDR1 and CDR2 are MGHRA and YSYEKL. This CDR3 comprises 12 residues. CDR3 protein: CASSHLDDTQYF. For the CDR3, the DNA is TGCGCCAGCAGCCACCTGGACGATACGCAGTATTTT.

The chain has TRBV19 and TRBJ2-1; 9 positions agree with TRBD2. CDR1 and CDR2 (germline): LNHDA, SQIVND (reference sequence). The CDR3 sequence is 20 residues long. J lost 5 bases, V lost 7 bases, and 24 bases had no gene match. The CDR3 protein is CASTPWNGRGGEVRDNEQFF. CDR3 nucleotides: TGTGCCAGTACCCCCTGGAACGGGCGGGGGGGAGAGGTTCGGGACAATGAGCAGTTCTTC.

The CDR3 reads CASSQWIPRAGEAFF. The CDR3 DNA follows: TGCGCCAGCAGCCAATGGATTCCCAGGGCGGGTGAAGCTTTCTTT. J is TRBJ1-1 and V is TRBV4-1; perhaps TRBD1 as D (5 bases). Germline CDR1 MGHRA, CDR2 YSYEKL. The CDR3 runs to 15 residues. V lost 2 bases and J 7 bases, leaving 17 bases between the germline ends.

This clonotype has more than one count but fewer than ten. The chain has TRBV24-1 and TRBJ2-5; tentative D call: TRBD2 (5 bases). The germline V gene encodes CDR1 KGHDR and CDR2 SFDVKD. The CDR3 loop spans 12 amino acids. The germline V and J ends were trimmed by 3 bases and 7 bases, with 8 bases remaining between them. Written as DNA, the CDR3 is TGTGCCACCAGTGATCGCCGGGGGACCCAGTACTTC. Its protein product is CATSDRRGTQYF.

This clonotype was detected only a few times. The CDR3 sequence: CASSYSRETQYF. In DNA form, the CDR3 reads TGTGCCAGCAGTTACTCGAGAGAGACCCAGTACTTC. The chain recombines TRBV6-2 or TRBV6-3 with TRBJ2-5; D call uncertain. This CDR3 has 12 residues. Per the germline V gene, CDR1 is MNHEY and CDR2 is SVGEGT. V was pared by 0 bases and J by 4 bases, with 3 bases between.

The chain uses TRBV27 and TRBJ1-1, with a tentative D call TRBD1 (6 bases). The CDR3 has 13 residues. Germline CDR1 is MNHEY and CDR2 is SMNVEV (reference sequence). Trimming removed 11 bases at V and 3 bases at J, with 16 bases between. The DNA for the CDR3 is TGTGCCTGGAGGGGGGTGTGCGACACTGAAGCTTTCTTT. Protein: CAWRGVCDTEAFF.